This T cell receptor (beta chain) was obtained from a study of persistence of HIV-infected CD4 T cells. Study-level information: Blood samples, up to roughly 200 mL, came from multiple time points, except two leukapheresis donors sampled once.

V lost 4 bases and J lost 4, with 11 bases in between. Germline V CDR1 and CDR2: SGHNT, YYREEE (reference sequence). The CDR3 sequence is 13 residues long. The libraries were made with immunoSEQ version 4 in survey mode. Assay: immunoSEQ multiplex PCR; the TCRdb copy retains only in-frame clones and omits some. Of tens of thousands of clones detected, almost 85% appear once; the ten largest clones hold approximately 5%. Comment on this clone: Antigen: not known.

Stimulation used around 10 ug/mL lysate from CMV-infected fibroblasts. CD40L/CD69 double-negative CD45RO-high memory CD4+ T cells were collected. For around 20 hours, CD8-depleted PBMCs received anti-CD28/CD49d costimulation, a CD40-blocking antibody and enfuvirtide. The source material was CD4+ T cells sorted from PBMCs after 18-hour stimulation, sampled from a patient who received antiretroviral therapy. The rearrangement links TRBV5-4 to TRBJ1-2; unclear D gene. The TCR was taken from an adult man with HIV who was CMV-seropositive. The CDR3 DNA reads TGTGCCAGCAGCCCCCAGAGCAGCTATGGCTACACCTTC. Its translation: CASSPQSSYGYTF.